This T cell receptor (beta chain) was captured in a study of T cell responses to AZD1222 COVID-19 vaccine. General study findings and limits: No day 14 peak samples; only post-peak repertoires were characterized. White British people made up most donors, females outnumbered males, and clonal diversity was possibly underestimated. The span of vaccine-associated CD4 TCRs extended across spike, with dominance at 160-218 and 743-854.

This clone has a single count. Its antigen is unidentified. CDR1 and CDR2 (germline): LGHNA, YNFKEQ. Trimming took 0 bases from V and 7 from J, leaving 15 bases between them. The CDR3 has 15 amino acids. Assay used: immunoSEQ multiplex PCR; TCRdb lists only in-frame clones, some missing. The top ten clones hold approximately 1.9% of a sample with around 170,000 clones, 85% to 95% of them seen once. The sequences come from peripheral blood, collected 28 days after the second AZD1222 dose. This receptor was identified in an adult who received the AZD1222 COVID-19 vaccine. The chain uses TRBV4-2 and TRBJ1-1; D remains ambiguous. CDR3 residues: CASSQDRRREGEAFF. CDR3 nucleotide sequence: TGTGCCAGCAGCCAAGATCGTAGGAGAGAGGGTGAAGCTTTCTTT.